A few counts support the clone carrying this T cell receptor (beta chain). The trim removed 5 bases at V and 0 bases at J, leaving 3 bases unmatched. The CDR3 spans 15 residues. Germline values: CDR1 ENHRY, CDR2 SYGVKD. The sample belongs to a study of PD-1 and CTLA-4 blockade in melanoma. The protocol was immunoSEQ multiplex PCR, while the TCRdb copy is restricted to in-frame clones and leaves out a portion. Among about 16,000 clones listed, less than 85% were seen once. V usage is TRBV10-3 and J usage is TRBJ1-5, with 8 bases fitting TRBD1. The sample was CD8+ T cells from peripheral blood, taken from a patient given anti-PD-1 treatment. The clonotype comes from a human donor with melanoma. The CDR3 sequence: CAISRTGNSNQPQHF. The CDR3 nucleotides read TGTGCCATCAGTAGGACAGGGAATAGCAATCAGCCCCAGCATTTT.